This is a list of T cell receptor beta chains from one sample in a study of blood T cells in healthy people across ages. In TCRdb, the 5' RACE reads were re-called with MiXCR into one record per CDR3 protein. The table includes 1 million or so distinct CDR3 sequences, 40% to 45% detected once. Source material: blood. The receptor set was obtained from a woman in her fifties or sixties in good health. Both conserved end residues are part of each CDR3. Fields, in order: J gene, clone size, V gene, D gene, CDR3 DNA, CDR3 protein. The D gene is left open where the match is weak. Rows may omit the clone size; those that give it use once, few, many or a size class.

TRBJ2-7,few,TRBV20-1,TRBD2,TGCAGTGCTAACCAGGGGACTAGCGGGAGGAACGAGCAGTACTTC,CSANQGTSGRNEQYF
TRBJ2-3,-,TRBV7-9,-,TGTGCCAGCAGCACTGACGCAACTAGCACAGATACGCAGTATTTT,CASSTDATSTDTQYF
TRBJ2-5,many,TRBV4-2,-,TGTGCCAGCAGCCAAGGGCTGGAGGGAGAGACCCAGTACTTC,CASSQGLEGETQYF
TRBJ2-7,few,TRBV7-9,-,TGTGCCAGCAGCCTCAGAGGGGCCCTCTACGAGCAGTACTTC,CASSLRGALYEQYF
TRBJ1-5,once,TRBV20-1,-,TGCAGTGCTCCCCCAGGGTATAGCAATCAGCCCCAGCATTTT,CSAPPGYSNQPQHF
TRBJ1-1,-,TRBV6-5,-,TGTGCCAGCAGTTACGGGGGGGGCGTAGCTTTCTTT,CASSYGGGVAFF
TRBJ2-5,-,TRBV7-9,TRBD2,TGTGCCAGCAGCTTCCCCCCGACGACTAGCGGGTGGGGTTTAGGAGAGACCCAGTACTTC,CASSFPPTTSGWGLGETQYF
TRBJ2-5,many,TRBV4-2,-,TGTGCCAGCAGCCAAGGATCCAGGGGGGGCGAAGAGACCCAGTACTTC,CASSQGSRGGEETQYF
TRBJ2-1,-,TRBV6-5,-,TGTGCCAGCAGTGACTCGAAGGGGGTTGGACAGTTCTTC,CASSDSKGVGQFF
TRBJ2-1,-,TRBV20-1,-,TGCAGTGCTAATACGGACCGCTCCTACAATGAGCAGTTCTTC,CSANTDRSYNEQFF
TRBJ1-5,few,TRBV10-3,-,TGTGCCATCAGTACAGGAATCAATCAGCCCCAGCATTTT,CAISTGINQPQHF
TRBJ2-5,-,TRBV6-1,-,TGTGCCAGCAGTGAAGCGCAAAGGGGGAGGACCCAGTACTTC,CASSEAQRGRTQYF
TRBJ2-3,few,TRBV4-1,TRBD2,TGCGCCAGCAGCCAAGATGCTAGCGGGACATATACGCAGTATTTT,CASSQDASGTYTQYF
TRBJ2-4,once,TRBV4-1,-,TGCGCCAGCAGCCAAGTGAACGTAAGCCCGAACATTCAGTACTTC,CASSQVNVSPNIQYF
TRBJ2-1,-,TRBV3-1,-,TGTGCCAGCAGCCAAGATGGGGTTTCCTACAATGAGCAGTTCTTC,CASSQDGVSYNEQFF
TRBJ2-1,-,TRBV5-1,-,TGCGCCAGCACCCGTACCGGTTCTCCTAAGTTCTTC,CASTRTGSPKFF
TRBJ1-2,-,TRBV2,-,TGTGCCAGCAGTGACAGTTTTTGGAGTGGCTACACCTTC,CASSDSFWSGYTF
TRBJ2-5,-,TRBV29-1,-,TGCAGCGTTTCCCCACCCGGAGATGAGCAGTACTTC,CSVSPPGDEQYF
TRBJ2-1,few,TRBV28,-,TGTGCCAGCAGTCCCTCGGCAGGTAGCTCCTACAATGAGCAGTTCTTC,CASSPSAGSSYNEQFF
TRBJ1-2,-,TRBV6-2/TRBV6-3,-,TGTGCCAGCAGCTCTGCGGGGCGCAGGGGAACCTATGGCTACACCTTC,CASSSAGRRGTYGYTF
TRBJ1-1,-,TRBV25-1,-,TGTGCCAGCAGTGACCGGGGGTTCACTGAAGCTTTCTTT,CASSDRGFTEAFF
TRBJ2-7,-,TRBV20-1,-,TGCAGTGCTAGTAGGGTCCAGGGGCAGGGTCGGGAGCAGTACTTC,CSASRVQGQGREQYF
TRBJ2-7,-,TRBV20-1,TRBD2,TGCAGTGCAACGACTAGCGGGAGTTCCTACAATGAGCAGTACTTC,CSATTSGSSYNEQYF
TRBJ2-1,-,TRBV6-5,TRBD2,TGTGCCAGCAGAAACGGACTAGTAGGGCAGTTCTTC,CASRNGLVGQFF
TRBJ1-1,-,TRBV29-1,TRBD1,TGCAGCACTGACCGACAGGGGCAAACTGAAGCTTTCTTT,CSTDRQGQTEAFF
TRBJ2-3,few,TRBV10-3,-,TGTGCCATCAGTTCGCGGGATAGCACAGATACGCAGTATTTT,CAISSRDSTDTQYF
TRBJ2-5,-,TRBV20-1,TRBD1,TGCAGTGCTTCCGGGACAGGGGTTCGAGAGACCCAGTACTTC,CSASGTGVRETQYF
TRBJ2-1,-,TRBV12-3/TRBV12-4,-,TGTGCCAGCAGTTTTGGGCAGGGGAATTACAATGAGCAGTTCTTC,CASSFGQGNYNEQFF
TRBJ2-7,few,TRBV6-5,-,TGTGCCAGCACCCCAGGTGGATTGAGTGAGCAGTACTTC,CASTPGGLSEQYF
TRBJ2-7,few,TRBV5-5,-,TGTGCCAGCAGCTTGATCACCCTCTACGAGCAGTACTTC,CASSLITLYEQYF
TRBJ1-2,-,TRBV7-6,-,TGTGCCAGCAGCTTACGGGCGGGGGTTGGTGGCTACACCTTC,CASSLRAGVGGYTF
TRBJ2-1,few,TRBV5-1,-,TGCGCCAGCAGGGTAGGACAAAGGACATTTTACAATGAGCAGTTCTTC,CASRVGQRTFYNEQFF